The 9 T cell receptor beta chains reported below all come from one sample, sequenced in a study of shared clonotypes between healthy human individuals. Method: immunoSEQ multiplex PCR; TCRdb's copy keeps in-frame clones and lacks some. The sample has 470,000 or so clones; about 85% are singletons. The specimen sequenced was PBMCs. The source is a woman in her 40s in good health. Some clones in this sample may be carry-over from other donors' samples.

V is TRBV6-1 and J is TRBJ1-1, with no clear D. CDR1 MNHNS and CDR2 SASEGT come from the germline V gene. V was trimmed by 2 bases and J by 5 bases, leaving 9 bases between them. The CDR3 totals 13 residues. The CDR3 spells CASSELWQTEAFF. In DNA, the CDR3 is TGTGCCAGCAGTGAATTATGGCAGACTGAAGCTTTCTTT.

The CDR3 spells CASSPSRATGNTIYF. The CDR3 nucleotides are TGTGCCAGCAGCCCGAGCAGGGCAACTGGAAACACCATATATTTT. The V gene is TRBV7-9, the J gene TRBJ1-3; TRBD1 is a possible D gene (5 bases). Trimming took off 5 bases at V and 2 bases at J, with 13 bases between the two ends. CDR1 is SEHNR and CDR2 is FQNEAQ in the germline V gene (reference sequence). This CDR3 region has 15 residues.

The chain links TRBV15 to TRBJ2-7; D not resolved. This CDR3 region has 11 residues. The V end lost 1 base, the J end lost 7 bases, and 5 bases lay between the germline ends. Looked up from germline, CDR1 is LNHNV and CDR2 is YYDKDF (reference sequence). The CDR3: CATSRGEEQYF. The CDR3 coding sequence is TGTGCCACCAGCAGAGGTGAAGAGCAGTACTTC.

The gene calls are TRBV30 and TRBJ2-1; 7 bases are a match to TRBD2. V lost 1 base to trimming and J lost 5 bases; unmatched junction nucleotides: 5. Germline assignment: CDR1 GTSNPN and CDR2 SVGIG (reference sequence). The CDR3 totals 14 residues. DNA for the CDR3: TGTGCCTGGAGTGATGGCGGGAGTGACAATGAGCAGTTCTTC. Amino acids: CAWSDGGSDNEQFF.

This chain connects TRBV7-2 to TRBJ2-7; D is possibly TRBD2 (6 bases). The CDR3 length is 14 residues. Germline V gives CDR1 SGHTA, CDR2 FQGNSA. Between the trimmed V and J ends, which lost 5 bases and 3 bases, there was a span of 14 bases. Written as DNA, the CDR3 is TGTGCCAGCAGCCGCGGGGCTTCGGGCTACGAGCAGTACTTC. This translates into CASSRGASGYEQYF.

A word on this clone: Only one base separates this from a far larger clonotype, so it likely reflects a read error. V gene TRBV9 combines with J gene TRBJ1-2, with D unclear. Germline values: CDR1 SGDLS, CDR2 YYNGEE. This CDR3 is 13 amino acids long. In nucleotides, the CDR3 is TGTACCAGCAGCGCTTCTAAAAACTATGGCTACACCTTC. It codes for CTSSASKNYGYTF.

The CDR3 DNA follows: TGTGCCAGTAGTAATTTCCGGGACAGTAAAAGAGCTAACTATGGCTACACCTTC. Translation gives CASSNFRDSKRANYGYTF. The gene calls are TRBV19 and TRBJ1-2, with 7 bases that match TRBD1. Germline V CDR1 and CDR2: LNHDA, SQIVND (reference sequence). There are 18 residues in the CDR3. J was trimmed by 0 bases and V by 4 bases; bases with no gene match: 14.

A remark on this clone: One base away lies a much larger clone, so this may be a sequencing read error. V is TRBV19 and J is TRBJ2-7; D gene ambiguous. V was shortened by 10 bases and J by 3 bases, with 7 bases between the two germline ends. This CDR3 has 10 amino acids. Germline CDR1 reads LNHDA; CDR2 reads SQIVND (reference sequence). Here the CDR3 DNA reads TGTGCCACCCTACTCTACGAGCAGTACTTC. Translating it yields CATLLYEQYF.

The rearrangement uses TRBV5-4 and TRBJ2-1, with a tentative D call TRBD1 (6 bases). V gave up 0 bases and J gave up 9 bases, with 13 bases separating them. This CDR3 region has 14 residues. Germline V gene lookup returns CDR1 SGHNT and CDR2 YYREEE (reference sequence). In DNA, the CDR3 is TGTGCCAGCAGCTTGGTACAGGGACGAGGTGAGCAGTTCTTC. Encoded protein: CASSLVQGRGEQFF.